The TCR beta chain described here comes from a study of T cell repertoires and HLA-DP antigens (dated by TCRdb to the late 2010s). About the full investigation: The study used an in vitro model of CD4+ T cell alloreactivity against allogeneic HLA-DP presented by transduced HeLa cells. The average DNA input was roughly 220 ng for sorted CD137+CD4+ samples versus 1,200 ng for pre-culture CD4+ samples. The two alloantigens modelled structurally similar versus dissimilar alloantigens, differing from self at one and ten peptide-binding groove amino acids, respectively. The three donors were two male and one female, with ages ranging from the 18-to-29 to the 60-to-69 age band. What the study reported, not specific to this receptor: Clones undetected before culture had an average cumulative frequency of 36.3% against one allele and approximately 51% against the other. Limitations were identified as the inclusion of only a few donors, the use of a non-physiological HeLa antigen-presenting system, and the use of total CD4+ responder cells. Clonality of sorted CD137+ cells was similar against both alloantigens (about 0.39) and much higher than in pre-culture samples (roughly 0.04). Separate analysis of naive and memory CD4+ repertoires was not performed.

Magnetic bead negative selection was used to isolate untouched CD4+ T cells from Ficoll-separated PBMC, with an average purity of approximately 98%. Using magnetic beads, untouched CD4+ T cells were isolated from Ficoll-separated PBMC at approximately 98% purity, with only negligible CD8+ contamination. Peripheral blood mononuclear cells came from the buffy coats of a few healthy blood donors. CMV seronegative status was shared by all three donors. Genomic DNA was extracted with the DNeasy Blood & Tissue Kit. For each subject, genomic DNA from sorted CD137+CD4+ cells and from pre-culture CD4+ baseline samples underwent TCRB sequencing. As to this clone: Its antigen has not been determined. No base quality values were provided; no much bigger clone lies one nucleotide off.

TCRB CDR3 regions were amplified with the immunoSEQ multiplex PCR using forward primers for 54 TRBV segments and reverse primers for 13 TRBJ segments. For pre-culture CD4+ samples, sequencing was done at deep resolution with a target of 200,000 to 250,000 T cell genomes. Amplicons were sequenced on an Illumina HiSeq System, producing 87 bp reads covering the CDR3. As for the authors' bioinformatics: PCR and sequencing errors in the reads were corrected, and alignment to IMGT reference sequences was used to define CDR3 regions. Synthetic template pools were used to estimate the numbers of templates and unique rearrangements. Clonality was computed by subtracting Pielou's evenness from 1. Richness was estimated with the Daley-Smith estimator. Repertoire overlap was measured with Morisita's index. Clones found in cultured samples but undetected in the pre-culture repertoire of the corresponding donor were defined as low-abundance clones. TCRdb re-hosts the immuneACCESS table, in-frame sequences only. Its copies lack some clones; in the studies checked, an unresolved V gene accounts for under half of them, and the cause for the rest is not known. V, J and clone size derive from that table, while D and trimming were established from the DNA sequence. This sample is represented by around 100,000 clones; 85% to 95% of them were singletons. The top ten constitute about 0.3% of the sample.

V and J are trimmed by 5 bases and 3 bases, and the gene matches miss 4 bases of the junction. The CDR3 numbers 14 residues from cysteine through phenylalanine. Kept here is only the CDR3 DNA, which spans 42 bases and is read in frame from base 1. The germline V gene yields SGHTA for CDR1 and FQGNSA for CDR2. The chain uses TRBV7-2 and TRBJ2-1, with 7 bases in between that match TRBD1. What was sequenced was CD4+ T cells from PBMCs. The sequence was obtained from a woman aged 18-29 years in good health and CMV-seronegative. The DNA is TGTGCCAGCAGCCGCTGGGACAGCTACAATGAGCAGTTCTTC. Its coded protein is CASSRWDSYNEQFF.